The rows below give T cell receptor beta chains drawn from one sample of a study of control samples from healthy donors and cancer patients. Data came from immunoSEQ multiplex PCR; TCRdb stores just in-frame clones and leaves some out. The repertoire holds 100,000 to 150,000 clones, over 80% seen once, with roughly 2.1% in the top ten. What was sequenced was blood. The receptors here all came from a woman aged 45 to 65 in good health. Both conserved end residues are trimmed from each CDR3.

V,J,CDR3
TRBV5-4,TRBJ2-3,ASNRDRGADTQY
TRBV25-1,TRBJ2-1,ASSAGTGRVRDEQF
TRBV28,TRBJ1-1,ASSPSTTEAF
TRBV7-2,TRBJ1-1,ASSITGILGTEAF
TRBV30,TRBJ2-1,AWSVGLASDNEQF
TRBV6-5,TRBJ1-4,ASLGTANEKLF
TRBV13,TRBJ2-3,ASSSRKWTDTQY
TRBV27,TRBJ1-1,ATVLYLRDKGTEAF
TRBV6-4,TRBJ2-3,ASSDSPGQSADTQY
TRBV6-5,TRBJ2-7,ASSSGLVGYEQY
TRBV5-6,TRBJ2-5,ASSPGTSGQETQY
TRBV27,TRBJ2-1,ASSLRTSGTLSSYNEQF
TRBV4-1,TRBJ1-4,ASSQDRGQGNEKLF
TRBV12-3/TRBV12-4,TRBJ1-6,ASSLWGNSPLH
TRBV10-3,TRBJ1-1,ASDRDGNTEAF
TRBV6-5,TRBJ1-2,ASTKRRGRAYGYT
TRBV6-1,TRBJ2-1,ASSEVQRGVYNEQF
TRBV3-1/TRBV3-2,TRBJ1-5,ASSQGGNQPQH
TRBV7-6,TRBJ2-3,ASSSRLADTDTQY
TRBV21-1,TRBJ2-7,ASSSWGGLAGLSSYEQY
TRBV2,TRBJ2-7,ASTWGGYEQY
TRBV28,TRBJ2-1,ASRGDRALENEQF
TRBV5-6,TRBJ1-1,ASSFGQGAWSGAF
TRBV7-8,TRBJ2-7,ASSLNLAYEQY
TRBV5-1,TRBJ1-1,ASSFDRTNTEAF
TRBV7-8,TRBJ2-5,ASSLGLGETQY
TRBV24-1,TRBJ2-2,ATSAGLANTGELF
TRBV19,TRBJ1-2,ASRERGYGYT
TRBV19,TRBJ2-3,ASSIGQGGPDTQY
TRBV7-9,TRBJ2-1,ASNVAGAHEQF
TRBV12-3/TRBV12-4,TRBJ1-5,ASRFVDQPQH
TRBV6-1,TRBJ1-5,ASSEMVGNQPQH
TRBV2,TRBJ2-6,ASRGNSGANVLT
TRBV11-3,TRBJ2-3,ASSRGAGPTDTQY